This T cell receptor (beta chain) was observed in a study of shared clonotypes between healthy human individuals. Comment on this clone: Antigen specificity is unknown.

Findings and caveats of the study: Clonotypes that were shared across several donors made up around 5.5% of naive CD4 clonotypes. A reduction in generation probabilities was seen for non-shared clonotypes relative to those shared by all four donors.

Roughly 30,000 T cell genomes (around 200 ng DNA) went into each sorted-subset replicate. Only in-frame clones appear in the TCRdb table, and some are missing; sequencing was by immunoSEQ multiplex PCR. The table records some 1,100,000 clones, approximately 80% of them present only once. CDR1 and CDR2 from the germline V gene are LNHNV and YYDKDF (reference sequence). CDR3 length: 14 amino acids. The germline V and J ends were trimmed by 0 bases and 2 bases, with 8 bases remaining between them. This TCR came from a man aged 18 to 35 in good health. Some clones in this sample may be carry-over from other donors' samples. Sequenced input: memory CD4+ T cells from PBMCs. Stated subset: CD45RA-negative fraction. The rearrangement joins TRBV15 to TRBJ2-7; possible D gene TRBD2, 6 bases. DNA for the CDR3: TGTGCCACCAGCAGAGATGGCGGGACCTACGAGCAGTACTTC. This gives the protein CATSRDGGTYEQYF. Filled out from reference TRBV15 and TRBJ2-7, the complete variable domain reads DAMVIQNPRYQVTQFGKPVTLSCSQTLNHNVMYWYQQKSSQAPKLLFHYYDKDFNNEADTPDNFQSRRPNTSFCFLDIRSPGLGDTAMYLCATSRDGGTYEQYFGPGTRLTVT.